What follows is one T cell receptor beta chain and its context. What this receptor recognizes is not known. Per-base quality was not reported, and no clone a single base away is much larger than it. V trim: 4 bases; J trim: 4 bases; unmatched bases: 4. There are 13 amino acids in the CDR3, from cysteine to phenylalanine inclusive. The sequence is cut down to CDR3 DNA, 39 bases in frame from base 1. Per the germline V gene (reference sequence), GTSNPN is the CDR1 and SVGIG is the CDR2. The sample comes from a study of cytotoxic CD8 clonotypes in ibrutinib-treated CLL (dated by TCRdb to the early 2020s). Regarding the study in general: The cohort included roughly 15 treatment-naive and around 10 relapsed/refractory patients; around 18 were IGHV unmutated. Every sample from remission and from progressive disease was obtained while the patients were still on ibrutinib. Cryopreserved peripheral blood mononuclear cells were collected at three points: before therapy, at response, and at either sustained remission or disease progression. Samples at response were collected after a median of about twelve months of treatment, with a range of about 6 to 40 months. Partial responses were observed in 24 patients and complete responses in 2; after a median follow-up of about 69 months, remission was maintained in roughly 15 patients and progression was observed in roughly twelve. Longitudinal samples were available for about 30% of the 86 trial participants. On average, each sample yielded around 250,000 productive templates and about 94,000 productive rearrangements.

The paper's findings and limits, for the study overall: At ibrutinib response clonality went up, during sustained remission it held steady, and at progression it dropped back toward baseline. Lymph node repertoires were not examined, and the timing of sampling was not matched between patients in sustained remission and those whose disease progressed. Baseline clonality exceeded that of age-matched healthy donors and correlated strongly with circulating CD8+ T-cell counts. Public clonotypes were found to be uncommon and were observed to contract or remain stable during treatment; the increase in clonality was shown to reflect expansion of private clonotypes at ibrutinib response.

Each clonotype received, on average, approximately 9.9x coverage in deep resolution sequencing performed on a MiSeq, where the target depth lay between 1 in 1 million and 1 in 200,000 T cells. TCR beta libraries were generated with the immunoSEQ hsTCRB Kit. As for how the authors treated the data: The data were analyzed with ImmunoSEQ Analyzer and ImmunoSEQ Data Assistant, and V, D and J gene assignments followed IMGT definitions. Clonality, which ranges from 0 to 1, was calculated as one minus the normalized Shannon entropy of productive rearrangement frequencies. Only overrepresented clonotypes making up at least 0.05% of each patient's repertoire were included in the public clonotype analysis. Fewer than 15 repertoires from age-matched healthy donors, obtained from immuneACCESS, served as clonality controls. The immuneACCESS repertoire file appears here via TCRdb, limited to in-frame rearrangements. These files lack a portion of the clones; in checked studies, under half of the deficit traces to unresolved V genes, and the cause of the others is not known. That table is the source of V, J and clone size, and D and trimming were worked out from the DNA. This sample comprises about 160,000 clones, around 80% of them detected only once. The ten largest clones represent roughly 4.5% of the sample.

The time point label, as the study defines it: around 2 years on ibrutinib. For TCR beta library preparation, roughly 2.1 micrograms of genomic DNA were isolated from cryopreserved PBMCs. High-throughput TCR beta sequencing was performed on longitudinal blood samples from CLL patients receiving ibrutinib monotherapy. Patients were enrolled in a phase 2 open-label single-center ibrutinib monotherapy trial. This clonotype was sampled from a human donor with chronic lymphocytic leukemia. The sequences come from PBMCs, collected after 24 months of ibrutinib treatment. The chain joins TRBV30 to TRBJ1-5; TRBD1 fits 7 bases in the junction. The nucleotides are TGTGCCTGGAAGGGACAGTTTAATCAGCCCCAGCATTTT. This yields the protein CAWKGQFNQPQHF. Reference TRBV30 and TRBJ1-5 genes cover what lies past the CDR3, so the full variable domain is SQTIHQWPATLVQPVGSPLSLECTVEGTSNPNLYWYRQAAGRGLQLLFYSVGIGQISSEVPQNLSASRPQDRQFILSSKKLLLSDSGFYLCAWKGQFNQPQHFGDGTRLSIL.